This T cell receptor (beta chain) was sequenced for a study of long-term antiretroviral therapy in people with HIV. This clone showed up just a few times. With V trimmed by 3 bases and J by 8 bases, 8 bases remained unmatched. Germline lookup yields CDR1 SQVTM and CDR2 ANQGSEA. This CDR3 region has 13 residues. It was version v3.0 of the immunoSEQ assay that was run at survey level. Sequenced by immunoSEQ multiplex PCR; TCRdb stores in-frame clones only, minus some. Seen here are some 28,000 clones, roughly 90% observed once, and the top ten hold 4.1%. The TCR comes from a woman aged 18-29 years with HIV. This rearrangement joins TRBV29-1 to TRBJ1-2, with 8 bases identical to TRBD1. This specimen was unsorted PBMCs, taken 0.5 years after starting antiretroviral therapy. CDR3 protein: CSVEPQGAKGYTF. Here the CDR3 DNA reads TGCAGCGTTGAGCCGCAGGGGGCGAAGGGCTACACCTTC. Drawing the rest from reference TRBV29-1 and TRBJ1-2, the complete variable domain is SAVISQKPSRDICQRGTSLTIQCQVDSQVTMMFWYRQQPGQSLTLIATANQGSEATYESGFVIDKFPISRPNLTFSTLTVSNMSPEDSSIYLCSVEPQGAKGYTFGSGTRLTVV.